Described below is a single T cell receptor beta chain sequence and its context. Antigen: not known. This sample was taken from a study of cytomegalovirus exposure and HLA in healthy donors. Broader study findings: The investigators catalogued 150 to 200 TCR beta chains as cytomegalovirus-associated. In a later analysis, productive TCRs from donors in an Asian-associated ancestry cluster reportedly carried fewer N-insertions than the cohort mean. Prediction of most subjects' HLA-A and HLA-B alleles by TCR beta sequences was reportedly accurate.

The study ran its PCR with 60 Vbeta and 13 Jbeta primers. Only in-frame clones appear in the TCRdb table, and some are missing; sequencing was by immunoSEQ multiplex PCR. The sample contains over 150,000 clones, about 78% of which appear only once. The sample taken for sequencing was PBMCs. The sequence was obtained from a woman aged 50 to 60 in good health and CMV-seropositive.

The CDR3 loop is CASGKGRSTEAFF. The CDR3 DNA reads as TGTGCCAGCGGAAAGGGGAGGAGCACTGAAGCTTTCTTT. This chain connects TRBV2 to TRBJ1-1, with a weak D call TRBD1 (5 bases). The CDR3 runs to 13 residues. CDR1 SNHLY and CDR2 FYNNEI come from the germline V gene. The germline V and J ends were trimmed by 8 bases and 4 bases, with 14 bases remaining between them. Based on the CDR3 plus reference TRBV2 and TRBJ1-1, the full variable domain is EPEVTQTPSHQVTQMGQEVILRCVPISNHLYFYWYRQILGQKVEFLVSFYNNEISEKSEIFDDQFSVERPDGSNFTLKIRSTKLEDSAMYFCASGKGRSTEAFFGQGTRLTVV.